This T cell receptor beta chain originates from a study of cytomegalovirus exposure and HLA in healthy donors. Broader study findings: Altogether, 150 to 200 TCR beta chains were recorded as cytomegalovirus-associated.

PCR was performed using 60 Vbeta and 13 Jbeta primers. Some clones are missing from TCRdb's copy, which holds only in-frame ones; the method was immunoSEQ multiplex PCR. Seen here are 150,000 to 200,000 clones, 60% to 80% observed once, and the top ten hold about 3.4%. Germline CDR1 reads MNHEY; CDR2 reads SMNVEV (reference sequence). This CDR3 has 15 residues. The V gene end was trimmed by 5 bases and the J gene end by 0 bases; junction bases not matched to a gene: 5. As for this clone: What it recognizes is unknown.

The V call is TRBV27, the J call TRBJ2-7; 9 bases align to TRBD1. The sequence derives from a female donor in good health and CMV-seronegative. The source material was PBMCs. CDR3 coding DNA: TGTGCCAGCAGTGAGGGACAGGGCTTCTCCTACGAGCAGTACTTC. Protein product: CASSEGQGFSYEQYF.